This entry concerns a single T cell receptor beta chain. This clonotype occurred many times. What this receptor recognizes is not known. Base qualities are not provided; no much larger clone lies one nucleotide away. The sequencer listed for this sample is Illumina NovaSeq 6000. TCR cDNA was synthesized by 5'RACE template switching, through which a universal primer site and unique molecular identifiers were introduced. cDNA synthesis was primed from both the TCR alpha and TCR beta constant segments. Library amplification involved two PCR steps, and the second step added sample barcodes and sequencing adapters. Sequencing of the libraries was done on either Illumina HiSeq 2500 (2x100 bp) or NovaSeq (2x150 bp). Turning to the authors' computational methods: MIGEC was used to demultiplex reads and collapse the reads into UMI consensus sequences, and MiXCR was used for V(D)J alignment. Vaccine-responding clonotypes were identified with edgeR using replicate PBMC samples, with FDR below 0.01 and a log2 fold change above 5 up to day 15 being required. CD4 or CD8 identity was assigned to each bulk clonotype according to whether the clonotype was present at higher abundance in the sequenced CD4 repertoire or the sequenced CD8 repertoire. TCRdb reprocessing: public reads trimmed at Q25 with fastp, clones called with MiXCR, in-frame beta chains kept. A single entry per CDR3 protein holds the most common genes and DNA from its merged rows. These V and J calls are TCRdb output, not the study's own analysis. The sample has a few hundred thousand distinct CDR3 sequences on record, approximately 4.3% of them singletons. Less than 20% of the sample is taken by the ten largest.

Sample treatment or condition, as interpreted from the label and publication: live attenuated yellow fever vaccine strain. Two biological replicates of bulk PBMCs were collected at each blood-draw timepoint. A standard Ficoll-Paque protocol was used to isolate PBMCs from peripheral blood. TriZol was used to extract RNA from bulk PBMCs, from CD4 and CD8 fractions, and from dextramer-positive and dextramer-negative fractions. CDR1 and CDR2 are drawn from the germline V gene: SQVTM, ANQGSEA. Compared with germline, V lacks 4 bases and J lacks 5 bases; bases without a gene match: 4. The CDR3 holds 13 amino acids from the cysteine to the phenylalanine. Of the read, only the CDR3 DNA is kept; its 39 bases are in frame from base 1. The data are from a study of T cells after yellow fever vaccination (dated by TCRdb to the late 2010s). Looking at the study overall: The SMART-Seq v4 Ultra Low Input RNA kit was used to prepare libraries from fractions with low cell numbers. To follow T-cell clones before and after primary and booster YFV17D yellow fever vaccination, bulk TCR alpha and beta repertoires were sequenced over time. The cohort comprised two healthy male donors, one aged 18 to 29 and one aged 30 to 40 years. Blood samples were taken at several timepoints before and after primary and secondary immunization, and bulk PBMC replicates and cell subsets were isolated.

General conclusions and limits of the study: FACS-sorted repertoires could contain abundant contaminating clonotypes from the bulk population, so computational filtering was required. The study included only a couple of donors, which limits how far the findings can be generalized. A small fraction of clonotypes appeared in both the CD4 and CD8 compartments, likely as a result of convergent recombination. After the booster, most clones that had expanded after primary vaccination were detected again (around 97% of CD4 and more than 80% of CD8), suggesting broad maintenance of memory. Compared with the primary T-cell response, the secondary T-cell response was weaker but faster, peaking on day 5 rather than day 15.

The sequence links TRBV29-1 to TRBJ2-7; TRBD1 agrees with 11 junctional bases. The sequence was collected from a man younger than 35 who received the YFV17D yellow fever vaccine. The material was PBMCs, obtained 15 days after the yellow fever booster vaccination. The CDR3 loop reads CSVGWDRGNEQYF. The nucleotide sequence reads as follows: TGCAGCGTTGGATGGGACAGGGGGAACGAGCAGTACTTC.